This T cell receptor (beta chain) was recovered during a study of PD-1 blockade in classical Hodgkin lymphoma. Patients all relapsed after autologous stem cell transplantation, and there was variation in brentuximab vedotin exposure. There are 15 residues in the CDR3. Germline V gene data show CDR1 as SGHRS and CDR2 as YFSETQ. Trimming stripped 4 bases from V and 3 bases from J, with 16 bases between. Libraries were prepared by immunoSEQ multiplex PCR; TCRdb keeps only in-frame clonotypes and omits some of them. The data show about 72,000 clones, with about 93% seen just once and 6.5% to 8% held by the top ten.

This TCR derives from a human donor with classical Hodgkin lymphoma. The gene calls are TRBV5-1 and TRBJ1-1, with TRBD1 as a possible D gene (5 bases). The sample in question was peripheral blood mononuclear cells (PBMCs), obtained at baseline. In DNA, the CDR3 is TGCGCCAGCAGCCAATCCTGGGGGGTCGACACTGAAGCTTTCTTT. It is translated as CASSQSWGVDTEAFF.